These 28 T cell receptor beta chains were all obtained from the same sample, sequenced in a study of a mutant IDH1 vaccine in newly diagnosed glioma. These receptors have no identified antigens. Time point described: week 35, safety follow-up. Topical imiquimod was applied with each vaccine dose, which held 300 ug of mutant IDH1 20-mer peptide. Assay used: immunoSEQ multiplex PCR; TCRdb lists only in-frame clones, some missing. This sample yields 45,000 to 60,000 clones, of which around 89% are seen a single time; under 7.5% belongs to the top ten. Sequences were derived from PBMCs, sampled from a glioma patient whose treatment included an IDH1 peptide vaccine. The source of these receptors is a woman aged 40 to 50 with glioma.

The table lists this clone with a count of one. The chain couples TRBV14 to TRBJ1-2, with a tentative D call TRBD1 (6 bases). V shed 0 bases and J shed 7 bases, with 12 bases lying between them. Germline V gene sequence: CDR1 SGHDN, CDR2 FVKESK. The CDR3 has 14 residues. The CDR3 nucleotides are TGTGCCAGCAGCCAAGACTGGGGGCTCGGTGGCTACACCTTC. It translates to CASSQDWGLGGYTF.

The CDR3 here is CASSTQTGLNQPQHF. The CDR3 bases are TGTGCCAGCAGCACCCAGACAGGGCTCAATCAGCCCCAGCATTTT. The chain is built from TRBV5-5 and TRBJ1-5; 7 nucleotides match TRBD1. This CDR3 is 15 amino acids long. CDR1 and CDR2 from the germline V gene are SGHKS and YYEKEE (reference sequence). V trimming: 4 bases; J trimming: 3 bases; junction bases outside the gene matches: 7.

The count of this clone is one. The chain employs TRBV5-8 and TRBJ2-2; 9 bases match TRBD1. With V trimmed by 5 bases and J by 5 bases, 4 bases remained unmatched. The CDR3 runs to 14 residues. Looked up from germline, CDR1 is SGHTS and CDR2 is YDEGEE. The CDR3 sequence: CASSLTGGTGELFF. For the CDR3, the DNA is TGTGCCAGCAGTTTGACAGGGGGGACCGGGGAGCTGTTTTTT. The full variable domain, its missing parts supplied by reference TRBV5-8 and TRBJ2-2, is EAGVTQSPTHLIKTRGQQATLRCSPISGHTSVYWYQQALGLGLQFLLWYDEGEERNRGNFPPRFSGRQFPNYSSELNVNALELEDSALYLCASSLTGGTGELFFGEGSRLTVL.

The chain has TRBV6-6 and TRBJ2-1; the match to TRBD2 covers 13 bases. Germline CDR1 and CDR2: MNHNY and SVGAGI (reference sequence). This CDR3 is 15 amino acids long. The junction had 4 bases not matched to a gene; V was cut back by 2 bases and J by 9 bases. In DNA, the CDR3 is TGTGCCAGCAGTTACGGGACTAGCGGGACGGTTGAGCAGTTCTTC. This translates into CASSYGTSGTVEQFF.

Only one count was recorded for this clone. V usage is TRBV5-1 and J usage is TRBJ2-7; D call uncertain. V gave up 0 bases and J gave up 2 bases, with 9 bases separating them. This CDR3 region has 14 residues. Germline values: CDR1 SGHRS, CDR2 YFSETQ. The CDR3 nucleotides are TGCGCCAGCAGCTTGGAGGCCTCCCCCTACGAGCAGTACTTC. Amino acids: CASSLEASPYEQYF.

In its sample, this clone was seen a few times. The chain has TRBV2 and TRBJ2-2, with D unclear. V lost 7 bases and J lost 6, with 9 bases in between. The germline CDR1 and CDR2 sequences are SNHLY and FYNNEI. The CDR3 consists of 12 residues. Here the CDR3 reads CASNFRSGELFF. CDR3 nucleotides: TGTGCCAGCAATTTCCGCTCCGGGGAGCTGTTTTTT.

As regards this clone: One end of the junction does not line up with germline, which may come from a read error. The rearrangement joins TRBV5-1 to TRBJ2-2, with D possibly matching TRBD2 (6 bases). The CDR3 is made up of 15 amino acids. The germline gives CDR1 SGHRS, CDR2 YFSETQ. The CDR3 nucleotides read TGCGCCAGCCGCTTAGGTGGAGGGAATGCCGGGGAGCTGTTTTTT. It specifies CASRLGGGNAGELFF.

J is TRBJ2-3 and V is TRBV5-4; 9 nucleotides line up with TRBD2. The germline V gene encodes CDR1 SGHNT and CDR2 YYREEE (reference sequence). The junction had 4 bases not matched to a gene; V was cut back by 3 bases and J by 5 bases. This CDR3 region has 14 residues. CDR3 protein: CASSWTSAGDTQYF. CDR3 coding DNA: TGTGCCAGCAGCTGGACTAGCGCCGGAGATACGCAGTATTTT. Variable domain in full (rest from reference TRBV5-4 and TRBJ2-3): ETGVTQSPTHLIKTRGQQVTLRCSSQSGHNTVSWYQQALGQGPQFIFQYYREEENGRGNFPPRFSGLQFPNYSSELNVNALELDDSALYLCASSWTSAGDTQYFGPGTRLTVL.

This chain connects TRBV5-1 to TRBJ1-1; maybe TRBD1 (5 bases). Germline CDR1 SGHRS, CDR2 YFSETQ. The V gene lost 4 bases and the J gene lost 7 bases, with 11 bases spanning the gap. CDR3 size: 12 residues. Here the CDR3 reads CASSLGQGEAFF. The CDR3 nucleotides are TGCGCCAGCAGCCTAGGGCAGGGTGAAGCTTTCTTT.

The genes are TRBV6-5 and TRBJ1-1, with D maybe TRBD1 (6 bases). CDR1 and CDR2 (germline): MNHEY, SVGAGI. The CDR3 covers 15 residues. V lost 0 bases and J 4 bases, leaving 12 bases between the germline ends. The CDR3 DNA sequence: TGTGCCAGCAGTTACTCTTTTAGGGGGGCCACTGAAGCTTTCTTT. The encoded protein is CASSYSFRGATEAFF.

This chain uses TRBV7-2 with TRBJ1-4, with D perhaps TRBD1 (5 bases). The V gene's germline CDR1 is SGHTA and CDR2 FQGNSA. The V gene lost 1 base and the J gene lost 2 bases, with 5 bases spanning the gap. The CDR3 is 14 amino acids. CDR3: CASSLGGTNEKLFF. The CDR3 DNA is TGTGCCAGCAGCTTAGGGGGGACTAATGAAAAACTGTTTTTT.

The rearrangement uses TRBV10-3 and TRBJ1-3; no firm D call. Per germline, CDR1 ENHRY and CDR2 SYGVKD. Trimming shortened V by 8 bases and J by 0 bases, and 8 bases separated the two germline ends. The CDR3 has 13 residues. The CDR3 bases are TGTGCCATCCGGGAGGCCTCTGGAAACACCATATATTTT. Residues: CAIREASGNTIYF.

This chain links TRBV30 with TRBJ2-3, with TRBD2 identical over 11 bases. This CDR3 is built from 16 residues. V lost 1 base, J lost 2 bases, and 5 bases stayed unmatched. Germline CDR1 reads GTSNPN; CDR2 reads SVGIG (reference sequence). CDR3 nucleotides: TGTGCCTGGAGTGGGGTAGCGGGAGGGCACACAGATACGCAGTATTTT. As protein: CAWSGVAGGHTDTQYF.

V usage is TRBV5-1 and J usage is TRBJ2-6; possibly TRBD1 for D (5 bases). The germline gives CDR1 SGHRS, CDR2 YFSETQ. V lost 6 bases to trimming and J lost 1 base, with 11 bases between them. The CDR3 totals 15 residues. The CDR3 coding sequence is TGCGCCAGCAATTTGGCAGGGTCTGGGGCCAACGTCCTGACTTTC. It yields the protein CASNLAGSGANVLTF.

This clone was picked up a small number of times. The chain recombines TRBV19 with TRBJ1-5; no definite D call. V shed 6 bases and J shed 7 bases, with 10 bases lying between them. The CDR3 is 12 residues long. Germline assignment: CDR1 LNHDA and CDR2 SQIVND (reference sequence). DNA of the CDR3: TGTGCCAGTAGGGCACTATGGCAGCCCCAGCATTTT. Translation: CASRALWQPQHF. Combining the CDR3 with reference TRBV19 and TRBJ1-5 gives the whole variable domain DGGITQSPKYLFRKEGQNVTLSCEQNLNHDAMYWYRQDPGQGLRLIYYSQIVNDFQKGDIAEGYSVSREKKESFPLTVTSAQKNPTAFYLCASRALWQPQHFGDGTRLSIL.

V usage is TRBV11-2 and J usage is TRBJ2-7, with 7 positions matching TRBD2. The CDR3 covers 14 residues. The ends lost 3 bases at V and 1 base at J; junction bases unmatched: 3. Germline V gives CDR1 SGHAT, CDR2 FQNNGV. CDR3 in DNA: TGTGCCAGCAGCTTGAGCGGGGCTTCCTACGAGCAGTACTTC. This translates into CASSLSGASYEQYF.

The CDR3 bases are TGTGCCAGCAGTGACTCGGAGCACAATGAGCAGTTCTTC. The encoded protein is CASSDSEHNEQFF. The chain employs TRBV6-4 and TRBJ2-1; D is unresolved. CDR1 and CDR2 from the germline V gene are MRHNA and SNTAGT. The CDR3 runs to 13 residues. V was shortened by 0 bases and J by 5 bases, with 5 bases between the two germline ends.

CDR3 region: CASSPQDGNGYTF. Written as DNA, the CDR3 is TGTGCCAGCTCACCACAGGACGGTAATGGCTACACCTTC. This chain joins TRBV18 and TRBJ1-2; the D is unclear. V lost 1 base and J 6 bases, leaving 9 bases between the germline ends. CDR1 and CDR2 (germline): KGHSH, LQKENI. The CDR3 covers 13 residues.

The chain recombines TRBV7-9 with TRBJ2-3; possible D gene TRBD1, 5 bases. Trimming removed 3 bases at V and 3 bases at J, with 13 bases between. The germline V gene has CDR1 SEHNR and CDR2 FQNEAQ (reference sequence). The CDR3 runs to 15 residues. The CDR3: CASSFGQGTTDTQYF. The CDR3 bases are TGTGCCAGCAGCTTTGGCCAGGGTACAACAGATACGCAGTATTTT.

The rearrangement links TRBV5-1 to TRBJ2-3; 11 bases fit TRBD2. The CDR3 has 16 residues. After removal of 5 bases from V and 0 bases from J, the junction contained 5 bases not matched to a gene. Germline CDR1 and CDR2: SGHRS and YFSETQ. The CDR3 loop reads CASRLAGVTSTDTQYF. Here the CDR3 DNA reads TGCGCCAGCAGACTAGCGGGGGTTACAAGCACAGATACGCAGTATTTT.

V is TRBV5-4 and J is TRBJ1-1; TRBD1 might be the D (5 bases). Trimming cost V 4 bases and J 4 bases, with 17 bases left between them. The CDR3 contains 15 residues. Germline V lookup: CDR1 SGHNT, CDR2 YYREEE (reference sequence). The CDR3 reads CASSAFNRDLTEAFF. DNA of the CDR3: TGTGCCAGCAGCGCATTTAACCGGGACCTCACTGAAGCTTTCTTT.

V and J are TRBV5-1 and TRBJ1-1, with a possible D match to TRBD1 (5 bases). The V end was cut by 4 bases, the J end by 1 base, with 20 bases between. Germline CDR1 reads SGHRS; CDR2 reads YFSETQ. This CDR3 region has 17 residues. The CDR3 here is CASSRDGRLGENTEAFF. CDR3 bases: TGCGCCAGCAGCCGGGACGGACGTCTAGGGGAGAACACTGAAGCTTTCTTT.

The count of this clone is one. This chain's CDR3 is CASSSYSGQRDTEAFF. The CDR3 bases are TGTGCCAGCAGCTCCTATTCAGGGCAGCGAGACACTGAAGCTTTCTTT. The chain joins TRBV9 to TRBJ1-1, with a tentative D call TRBD1 (5 bases). Germline V CDR1 and CDR2: SGDLS, YYNGEE. V was clipped by 4 bases and J by 3 bases, with 19 bases between them. There are 16 residues in the CDR3.

The J gene is TRBJ2-2, the V gene TRBV19, with D perhaps TRBD2 (5 bases). This CDR3 contains 15 residues. CDR1 and CDR2 (germline): LNHDA, SQIVND (reference sequence). The V end was cut by 5 bases, the J end by 7 bases, with 17 bases between. The CDR3: CASSPLRPRGGELFF. In nucleotides, the CDR3 is TGTGCCAGTAGTCCCCTGAGACCCCGGGGCGGGGAGCTGTTTTTT.

This chain links TRBV6-5 with TRBJ2-5; D may correspond to TRBD1 or TRBD2 (5 bases each). V was clipped by 3 bases and J by 5 bases, with 10 bases between them. Germline V gives CDR1 MNHEY, CDR2 SVGAGI. The CDR3 is 13 amino acids. In nucleotides, the CDR3 is TGTGCCAGCAGTTATAACGGGGCGGAGACCCAGTACTTC. Translating gives CASSYNGAETQYF.

The chain couples TRBV2 to TRBJ2-2, with a possible D match to TRBD1 (6 bases). V lost 6 bases to trimming and J lost 3 bases, with 8 bases between them. Germline V CDR1 and CDR2: SNHLY, FYNNEI. This CDR3 region has 13 residues. The DNA for the CDR3 is TGTGCCAGCAGGGACAGTCACACCGGGGAGCTGTTTTTT. It specifies CASRDSHTGELFF.

The V and J genes are TRBV4-1 and TRBJ2-3; D perhaps matches TRBD1 (5 bases). Trimming stripped 0 bases from V and 3 bases from J, with 13 bases between. The germline CDR1 and CDR2 sequences are MGHRA and YSYEKL. This CDR3 spans 16 amino acids. The CDR3 coding sequence is TGCGCCAGCAGCCAAGAGAATGGGCAGGGAACAGATACGCAGTATTTT. Its protein product is CASSQENGQGTDTQYF.

Only a few counts were recorded for this clone. The chain has TRBV11-2 and TRBJ2-1; 16 positions match TRBD2. Germline V gene lookup returns CDR1 SGHAT and CDR2 FQNNGV. The CDR3 is 17 residues long. The trim removed 4 bases at V and 7 bases at J, leaving 7 bases unmatched. The CDR3 spells CASSSAAGLAGGNEQFF. CDR3 in DNA: TGTGCCAGCAGCTCGGCCGCGGGACTAGCGGGAGGGAATGAGCAGTTCTTC.